This T cell receptor (beta chain) was sequenced for a study of radiation and T cells in renal cell carcinoma (dated by TCRdb to 2020 to 2021). With regard to the full study: The samples were drawn from a clinical trial, where primary renal cell carcinomas were treated with 15 Gy of stereotactic body radiation therapy and then removed by nephrectomy 4 weeks afterward. A total of some 51 samples underwent TCR beta sequencing, made up of approximately 26 tumors and approximately 27 peripheral blood samples. Across all 50 or so samples, several million unique CDR3 nucleotide sequences, encoding 2,658,974 unique CDR3 amino acid sequences, were identified.

Taken with the paper, the label for time point translates to: baseline pretreatment blood. In light of the paper, this sample's treatment or condition label describes: 15 Gy SBRT to primary tumor, nephrectomy 4 weeks later. To track tumor-enriched clonotypes, serial peripheral blood was sampled from radiation-treated patients at baseline and at 2 weeks and 4 weeks after SBRT. Renal cell carcinoma with clear cell pathology was present in all patients. Genomic DNA for TCR sequencing was prepared using the QIAamp DNA Blood Mini Kit (Qiagen). Samples were included in the analyses only if all quality control checks were passed. TCR beta libraries were generated from genomic DNA with the immunoSEQ kit, following the manufacturer's recommendations. For library preparation, a first multiplex PCR was performed with proprietary primers, followed by a second PCR in which unique barcodes were added, and bead cleanups were performed after each round. Each sample batch included a kit-provided positive control reaction and a negative control reaction. The final libraries were assessed on an Agilent 4200 TapeStation D1000 ScreenTape, pooled by volume, and quantified by qPCR. Sequencing was performed on an Illumina NextSeq500 with a MidOutput 150-cycle cartridge, and 156 Read1 and 15 Index1 cycles were run with kit custom primers. The pooled library was loaded at approximately 1 pM with an approximately 21% PhiX control spike-in. Under the source paper's analysis protocol: The vendor-processed data were analyzed in R, and a clonotype was defined as all T cells that share the same CDR3 nucleotide sequence. For clone abundance analyses, frequencies were normalized to the 10,000 most abundant clones in each sample. Public T cell clones, which averaged fewer than five per sample, were removed prior to analysis. Tumor-enriched and baseline blood-enriched clonotypes were defined by at least a 32-fold difference in abundance between compartments. A beta-binomial differential abundance model was used to identify clonotypes that expanded or contracted between blood time points. Tumor-blood repertoire similarity was measured with the Baroni-Urbani and Buser coefficient, and groups were compared using two-tailed Wilcoxon tests in R. The source is immuneACCESS, and TCRdb retained only in-frame sequences with V and J called. Part of the clones is not carried over; for the studies checked, unresolved V genes explain less than half of this, and the remainder is unexplained. Clone size and V and J calls were adopted from that table, with D and trimming inferred from the DNA. This sample holds 100,000 to 150,000 clones; about four fifths were observed only once. 3% of the sample rests with the top ten.

Unmatched junction bases come to 10, with V trimmed by 5 bases and J by 7 bases. CDR1 and CDR2 were assigned from the germline V gene as MNHEY and SVGAGI. The CDR3 measures 15 amino acids from cysteine to phenylalanine. Only the CDR3 portion is preserved as DNA: 45 bases, with reading frame beginning at the first base. General conclusions and limits of the study: In blood, the top tumor clonotypes increased from baseline to 2 weeks after radiation and then shrank by 4 weeks, which suggests a temporary expansion of tumor-resident clones. Tracking of blood repertoire dynamics stopped at less than five weeks after treatment, with no follow-up past that point. Because no pretreatment tumor biopsies were available, whether clonotypes were present in the tumor at baseline could not be determined. Because the trial had a single-armed design, the trial could not examine how radiation dose or scheduling affected the TCR repertoire.

Regarding this clone: Its target antigen remains unknown. Per-nucleotide qualities are absent, and no much larger clonotype sits a single base away.

This TCR was recovered from an older woman with renal cell carcinoma. The sequence links TRBV6-5 to TRBJ1-2; the central 10 bases match TRBD1. The specimen was blood, collected from a patient whose treatment included radiotherapy and nephrectomy. The CDR3 reads as follows: CASSNRGQGESGYTF. The nucleotides read TGTGCCAGCAGTAACCGAGGACAGGGGGAATCTGGCTACACCTTC.